These 19 T cell receptor beta chains originate from one sample sequenced in a study of beta chain features in type 1 diabetes. Study results and caveats: The study found moderately but significantly shorter TCRB CDR3s in all four CD4+ subsets of Type 1 diabetes patients.

Of the isolated RNA, all was reverse transcribed, and so the sequenced material was expressed TCRB transcripts. Assay: immunoSEQ multiplex PCR; the TCRdb copy retains only in-frame clones and omits some. The data show 200,000 to 300,000 clones, with about a tenth seen just once and approximately 0.015% held by the top ten. No antigen is known for these receptors. Sequenced sample: naive CD4+ T cells from blood. The receptors stem from a man younger than 40 with type 1 diabetes.

The chain joins TRBV29-1 to TRBJ1-1, with 7 bases that match TRBD1. CDR3 length equals 12 residues. In germline, CDR1 is SQVTM, CDR2 ANQGSEA. Trimming cost V 6 bases and J 1 base; bases outside gene matches: 2. As DNA, the CDR3 is TGCAGCGTCGACAGGGCGAACACTGAAGCTTTCTTT. Encoded protein: CSVDRANTEAFF.

The V and J genes are TRBV5-1 and TRBJ2-1; TRBD2 matches 11 bases. CDR1 is SGHRS and CDR2 is YFSETQ in the germline V gene. With 3 bases clipped from V and 6 bases from J, the junction kept 8 bases outside the gene matches. CDR3 length: 16 amino acids. DNA for the CDR3: TGCGCCAGCAGCTCTGTGGCTAGCGGGGGGCCCAATGAGCAGTTCTTC. Its translation is CASSSVASGGPNEQFF.

This clone showed up just a few times. The chain links TRBV2 to TRBJ2-5; a possible D gene is TRBD2 (5 bases). With 1 base removed from V and 7 bases from J, the gap between germline ends came to 10 bases. Germline V gene data show CDR1 as SNHLY and CDR2 as FYNNEI. The CDR3 is 13 residues long. CDR3 DNA sequence: TGTGCCAGCAGTGAAGTAACGGGAACGACCCAGTACTTC. Translation gives CASSEVTGTTQYF. The full variable domain, completed using reference TRBV2 and TRBJ2-5, is EPEVTQTPSHQVTQMGQEVILRCVPISNHLYFYWYRQILGQKVEFLVSFYNNEISEKSEIFDDQFSVERPDGSNFTLKIRSTKLEDSAMYFCASSEVTGTTQYFGPGTRLLVL.

This clone turned up a few times. The chain joins TRBV4-2 to TRBJ2-1, with D possibly matching TRBD2 (5 bases). Trimming left V 4 bases short and J 0 bases short, with 10 bases between. Germline CDR1 LGHNA, CDR2 YNFKEQ. The CDR3 extends over 15 amino acids. Here the CDR3 reads CASSRPAASYNEQFF. In nucleotides, the CDR3 is TGTGCCAGCAGCCGCCCAGCGGCCTCCTACAATGAGCAGTTCTTC.

The rearrangement joins TRBV14 to TRBJ1-4; D gene unclear. This CDR3 is 13 amino acids long. Trimming removed 4 bases from V and 7 bases from J, with 10 bases in between. Germline CDR1 and CDR2: SGHDN and FVKESK. DNA for the CDR3: TGTGCCAGCAGCCCGAGGTTGGGTGAAAAACTGTTTTTT. Its protein product is CASSPRLGEKLFF.

The J gene is TRBJ2-7, the V gene TRBV7-9; perhaps TRBD1 as D (6 bases). This CDR3 contains 14 residues. Trimming stripped 5 bases from V and 4 bases from J, with 15 bases between. The germline V gene encodes CDR1 SEHNR and CDR2 FQNEAQ (reference sequence). The CDR3 is CASSRTTGPYEQYF. CDR3 in DNA: TGTGCCAGCAGCCGCACGACAGGACCTTACGAGCAGTACTTC.

The chain couples TRBV4-1 to TRBJ1-5; tentatively, D is TRBD1 (5 bases). This CDR3 has 13 amino acids. Germline CDR1 and CDR2: MGHRA and YSYEKL. Trimming removed 8 bases from V and 6 bases from J, with 14 bases in between. The CDR3 reads CASSGPGGQPQHF. Written as DNA, the CDR3 is TGCGCCAGCTCCGGGCCCGGGGGTCAGCCCCAGCATTTT.

The rearrangement joins TRBV30 to TRBJ2-7; 9 bases are a match to TRBD1. Looked up from germline, CDR1 is GTSNPN and CDR2 is SVGIG (reference sequence). This CDR3 is built from 14 residues. V lost 0 bases and J lost 4; bases outside the gene matches: 4. CDR3 protein: CAWSVNRGLYEQYF. The CDR3 DNA reads TGTGCCTGGAGTGTAAACAGGGGGCTATACGAGCAGTACTTC.

The chain is built from TRBV12-5 and TRBJ2-1; 9 bases agree with TRBD2. The germline gives CDR1 LGHNT, CDR2 FRNRAP. CDR3 size: 15 residues. V was clipped by 1 base and J by 7 bases; unmatched bases: 5. In DNA form, the CDR3 reads TGTGCTAGTGGTTTGGGAAGCGGGGGGCGGAATGAGCAGTTCTTC. The encoded protein is CASGLGSGGRNEQFF.

The chain recombines TRBV29-1 with TRBJ2-3; maybe TRBD1 (6 bases). V lost 6 bases and J lost 2, with 15 bases in between. Per the germline V gene, CDR1 is SQVTM and CDR2 is ANQGSEA. The CDR3 contains 14 residues. The CDR3 reads CSVIRQDLTDTQYF. The CDR3 nucleotides are TGCAGCGTCATCCGACAGGACCTCACAGATACGCAGTATTTT.

This clone showed up just a few times. The DNA for the CDR3 is TGTGCCAGCAGCGGGACAGGGAGCTACGAGCAGTACTTC. It codes for CASSGTGSYEQYF. The gene calls are TRBV2 and TRBJ2-7; 9 bases are a match to TRBD1. After removal of 6 bases from V and 3 bases from J, the junction contained 3 bases not matched to a gene. Germline V gives CDR1 SNHLY, CDR2 FYNNEI. CDR3 size: 13 residues.

Only a few counts were recorded for this clone. The chain combines TRBV13 with TRBJ2-1; the D gene is possibly TRBD2 (5 bases). The CDR3 runs 13 residues. V gave up 4 bases and J gave up 9 bases, with 13 bases separating them. From germline, CDR1 is PRHDT and CDR2 FYEKMQ (reference sequence). The CDR3 sequence: CASSSERGREQFF. The CDR3 nucleotides read TGTGCCAGCAGCTCGGAGAGAGGGCGTGAGCAGTTCTTC.

The chain joins TRBV6-1 to TRBJ2-1; D may be TRBD2 (6 bases). CDR3 length equals 12 residues. Trimming took off 8 bases at V and 7 bases at J, with 12 bases between the two ends. Germline V CDR1 and CDR2: MNHNS, SASEGT. CDR3 DNA sequence: TGTGCCAGCGCAGTGGCGGGGAATGAGCAGTTCTTC. Its protein product is CASAVAGNEQFF.

Remarks on this clone: Distinct nucleotide sequences in the sample also encode this CDR3. The rearrangement joins TRBV20-1 to TRBJ2-1; possibly TRBD2 for D (5 bases). Germline V lookup: CDR1 DFQATT, CDR2 SNEGSKA (reference sequence). This CDR3 comprises 11 residues. The ends were cut back, 3 bases at V and 6 bases at J, with 6 bases in the middle. This chain's CDR3 is CSASRGNEQFF. As DNA, the CDR3 is TGCAGTGCTAGTCGGGGCAATGAGCAGTTCTTC.

This clone appeared a few times. J is TRBJ1-4 and V is TRBV4-1; D remains unclear. Germline lookup yields CDR1 MGHRA and CDR2 YSYEKL. The CDR3 length is 15 residues. Trimming removed 1 base at V and 7 bases at J, with 13 bases between. CDR3 loop: CASSQGALSGEKLFF. The DNA for the CDR3 is TGCGCCAGCAGCCAAGGGGCCTTAAGCGGTGAAAAACTGTTTTTT.

The gene calls are TRBV5-4 and TRBJ2-1, with D maybe TRBD2 (6 bases). Germline CDR1 is SGHNT and CDR2 is YYREEE (reference sequence). The CDR3 has 14 residues. V was cut by 4 bases and J by 3 bases, with 11 bases left in between. CDR3 region: CASSPTGGYNEQFF. The CDR3 DNA follows: TGTGCCAGCAGCCCGACCGGGGGCTACAATGAGCAGTTCTTC.

The chain carries TRBV9 and TRBJ2-2, with D possibly matching TRBD1 (7 bases). Per the germline V gene, CDR1 is SGDLS and CDR2 is YYNGEE. V was cut by 4 bases and J by 7 bases, with 11 bases left in between. This CDR3 has 13 residues. This chain's CDR3 is CASSPGGLGELFF. CDR3 nucleotides: TGTGCCAGCAGCCCAGGGGGGCTCGGGGAGCTGTTTTTT. The complete variable domain, with remaining parts taken from reference TRBV9 and TRBJ2-2, reads DSGVTQTPKHLITATGQRVTLRCSPRSGDLSVYWYQQSLDQGLQFLIQYYNGEERAKGNILERFSAQQFPDLHSELNLSSLELGDSALYFCASSPGGLGELFFGEGSRLTVL.

The rearrangement joins TRBV18 to TRBJ2-1; TRBD1 is a possible D gene (6 bases). CDR1 and CDR2 from the germline V gene are KGHSH and LQKENI. V gave up 5 bases and J gave up 4 bases, with 15 bases separating them. This CDR3 comprises 15 residues. The CDR3 DNA is TGTGCCAGCTCAACCCCAGGGGCACGGTACAATGAGCAGTTCTTC. Residues: CASSTPGARYNEQFF. Full variable domain (rest looked up from reference TRBV18 and TRBJ2-1): NAGVMQNPRHLVRRRGQEARLRCSPMKGHSHVYWYRQLPEEGLKFMVYLQKENIIDESGMPKERFSAEFPKEGPSILRIQQVVRGDSAAYFCASSTPGARYNEQFFGPGTRLTVL.

The V gene is TRBV9, the J gene TRBJ1-5; perhaps TRBD1 as D (6 bases). The CDR3 covers 15 residues. V was shortened by 4 bases and J by 9 bases, with 20 bases between the two germline ends. CDR1 is SGDLS and CDR2 is YYNGEE in the germline V gene. CDR3 DNA: TGTGCCAGCAGCCCTTCGGGGCAGGGGAGTGCGCCCCAGCATTTT. Translated: CASSPSGQGSAPQHF.